The 20 T cell receptor beta chains below all came from one sample that was sequenced in a study of shared clonotypes between healthy human individuals. Some clones are missing from TCRdb's copy, which holds only in-frame ones; the method was immunoSEQ multiplex PCR. Among some 1,100,000 clones, about 80% were seen once, and the ten largest hold approximately 0.56%. The sequencing sample was made of memory CD4+ T cells from PBMCs. Subset denoted: CD45RA-negative fraction. These receptors were taken from a man between 18 and 29 years old in good health. Some clones in this sample may be carry-over from other donors' samples.

The rearrangement joins TRBV29-1 to TRBJ2-5; TRBD1 agrees at 9 bases. This CDR3 is 13 amino acids long. J was trimmed by 9 bases and V by 6 bases; bases with no gene match: 11. Looked up from germline, CDR1 is SQVTM and CDR2 is ANQGSEA. In DNA form, the CDR3 reads TGCAGCGTGTTTACAGGGGGCGCCGAGGCCCAGTACTTC. This codes for CSVFTGGAEAQYF.

The chain recombines TRBV5-1 with TRBJ2-5; 8 bases align to TRBD1. Germline CDR1 SGHRS, CDR2 YFSETQ. V lost 4 bases to trimming and J lost 5 bases; unmatched junction nucleotides: 10. This CDR3 is built from 15 residues. CDR3 in amino acids: CASSGEGQGTETQYF. As DNA, the CDR3 is TGCGCCAGCAGCGGGGAAGGACAGGGAACGGAGACCCAGTACTTC.

This chain links TRBV6-5 with TRBJ2-7, with TRBD2 matching 9 bases. This CDR3 has 15 residues. The V gene end was trimmed by 2 bases and the J gene end by 4 bases; junction bases not matched to a gene: 6. In germline, CDR1 is MNHEY, CDR2 SVGAGI. CDR3 loop: CASSYRREGAYEQYF. CDR3 DNA sequence: TGTGCCAGCAGTTACCGGCGGGAGGGTGCTTACGAGCAGTACTTC.

This sequence joins TRBV9 and TRBJ2-1; 12 nucleotides line up with TRBD2. Germline CDR1 SGDLS, CDR2 YYNGEE. The CDR3 spans 16 residues. After removal of 4 bases from V and 5 bases from J, the junction contained 7 bases not matched to a gene. The CDR3 is CASSPRLAGVDNEQFF. The CDR3 region has the DNA TGTGCCAGCAGCCCAAGACTAGCGGGAGTCGACAATGAGCAGTTCTTC.

This clone has a single count. This sequence joins TRBV30 and TRBJ2-3; TRBD2 is a possible D gene (6 bases). Deletions cut 1 base from V and 0 bases from J, with 14 bases between. This CDR3 is built from 16 residues. Per germline, CDR1 GTSNPN and CDR2 SVGIG (reference sequence). The CDR3: CAWSARASASTDTQYF. The CDR3 DNA reads TGTGCCTGGAGTGCACGGGCTAGCGCGAGCACAGATACGCAGTATTTT.

About this clone: This sample includes further DNA sequences coding for the same CDR3. V gene TRBV2 combines with J gene TRBJ1-1; no clear D gene. Germline V gene lookup returns CDR1 SNHLY and CDR2 FYNNEI. There are 10 residues in the CDR3. V was cut by 6 bases and J by 5 bases, with 4 bases left in between. The CDR3 bases are TGTGCCAGCAGGGATACTGAAGCTTTCTTT. Residues: CASRDTEAFF.

The chain is built from TRBV7-3 and TRBJ2-3, with D perhaps TRBD2 (6 bases). Trimming removed 5 bases from V and 3 bases from J, with 27 bases in between. This CDR3 has 19 amino acids. In germline, CDR1 is SGHTA, CDR2 FQGTGA. The CDR3 bases are TGTGCCAGCAGCCCCGATCAGGGAGGCGGGAACGAGGGAACAGATACGCAGTATTTT. Its translation is CASSPDQGGGNEGTDTQYF.

The V call is TRBV25-1, the J call TRBJ1-1; D possibly corresponds to TRBD1 (5 bases). The CDR3 loop spans 16 amino acids. Germline CDR1 reads MGHDK; CDR2 reads SYGVNS. V shed 3 bases and J shed 1 base, with 15 bases lying between them. As DNA, the CDR3 is TGTGCCAGCAGTGACCTCCCGGGGCGCTCGAACACTGAAGCTTTCTTT. This translates into CASSDLPGRSNTEAFF. Full variable domain (outside the CDR3, taken from reference TRBV25-1 and TRBJ1-1): EADIYQTPRYLVIGTGKKITLECSQTMGHDKMYWYQQDPGMELHLIHYSYGVNSTEKGDLSSESTVSRIRTEHFPLTLESARPSHTSQYLCASSDLPGRSNTEAFFGQGTRLTVV.

The gene calls are TRBV5-4 and TRBJ2-5; a possible D gene is TRBD2 (5 bases). In germline, CDR1 is SGHNT, CDR2 YYREEE (reference sequence). The CDR3 length is 15 residues. Deletions cut 0 bases from V and 2 bases from J, with 11 bases between. The CDR3 loop reads CASSLAVAGQETQYF. CDR3 DNA sequence: TGTGCCAGCAGCTTGGCCGTTGCGGGTCAAGAGACCCAGTACTTC.

This clone turned up a few times. This chain uses TRBV30 with TRBJ2-3, with unresolved D. V was clipped by 0 bases and J by 5 bases, with 12 bases between them. The CDR3 has 14 amino acids. Germline CDR1 GTSNPN, CDR2 SVGIG (reference sequence). The CDR3 loop reads CAWSVLGYGDTQYF. CDR3 coding DNA: TGTGCCTGGAGTGTACTTGGTTACGGAGATACGCAGTATTTT.

The CDR3 protein is CAIKLTGPNTEAFF. The CDR3 nucleotides are TGTGCCATCAAGCTGACAGGACCCAACACTGAAGCTTTCTTT. The chain combines TRBV10-3 with TRBJ1-1; a possible D gene is TRBD1 (6 bases). This CDR3 contains 14 residues. V gave up 7 bases and J gave up 2 bases, with 14 bases separating them. Germline values: CDR1 ENHRY, CDR2 SYGVKD.

The rearrangement uses TRBV27 and TRBJ2-5; D gene ambiguous. In germline, CDR1 is MNHEY, CDR2 SMNVEV (reference sequence). Trimming took 2 bases from V and 5 from J, leaving 9 bases between them. CDR3 length: 13 amino acids. As DNA, the CDR3 is TGTGCCAGCAGTTTAATGTCCCGGGAGACCCAGTACTTC. This translates into CASSLMSRETQYF.

The rearrangement uses TRBV7-9 and TRBJ2-5; TRBD1 aligns across 10 bases. The CDR3 totals 18 residues. V trimming: 5 bases; J trimming: 1 base; junction bases outside the gene matches: 13. Germline CDR1 reads SEHNR; CDR2 reads FQNEAQ (reference sequence). The CDR3 reads CASSRGADRGYPQETQYF. CDR3 DNA: TGTGCCAGCAGCCGTGGGGCGGACAGGGGGTACCCCCAAGAGACCCAGTACTTC. Full variable domain (missing parts from reference TRBV7-9 and TRBJ2-5): DTGVSQNPRHKITKRGQNVTFRCDPISEHNRLYWYRQTLGQGPEFLTYFQNEAQLEKSRLLSDRFSAERPKGSFSTLEIQRTEQGDSAMYLCASSRGADRGYPQETQYFGPGTRLLVL.

This clone came up a few times. The chain couples TRBV4-1 to TRBJ1-6; no clear D gene. Germline-derived CDR1 and CDR2 are MGHRA and YSYEKL. The CDR3 extends over 15 amino acids. The V end lost 1 base, the J end lost 7 bases, and 11 bases lay between the germline ends. In DNA, the CDR3 is TGCGCCAGCAGCCAAGTGGGCTCCAGAAATTCACCCCTCCACTTT. This sequence encodes CASSQVGSRNSPLHF.

V gene TRBV27 combines with J gene TRBJ1-5, with D uncertain. Trimming stripped 3 bases from V and 3 bases from J, with 9 bases between. The CDR3 is 14 amino acids. CDR1 MNHEY and CDR2 SMNVEV come from the germline V gene (reference sequence). CDR3 sequence (DNA): TGTGCCAGCAGTTTTTCGGGTTACAATCAGCCCCAGCATTTT. Translating gives CASSFSGYNQPQHF.

The J gene is TRBJ2-2, the V gene TRBV5-1, with TRBD1 matching 9 bases. Germline V gene data show CDR1 as SGHRS and CDR2 as YFSETQ. V was pared by 2 bases and J by 1 base, with 6 bases of the junction left unmatched. The CDR3 is made up of 17 amino acids. CDR3 in DNA: TGCGCCAGCAGCTTTTCTGTGGGACAGGGGAACACCGGGGAGCTGTTTTTT. It translates to CASSFSVGQGNTGELFF.

This clone was observed a handful of times. This chain links TRBV2 with TRBJ2-7; D is possibly TRBD2 (6 bases). V lost 8 bases to trimming and J lost 4 bases, with 18 bases between them. The CDR3 extends over 14 amino acids. Germline CDR1 is SNHLY and CDR2 is FYNNEI. This CDR3 is CASATYGGFYEQYF. CDR3 sequence (DNA): TGTGCCAGCGCTACTTATGGGGGGTTTTACGAGCAGTACTTC. Variable domain in full (rest from reference TRBV2 and TRBJ2-7): EPEVTQTPSHQVTQMGQEVILRCVPISNHLYFYWYRQILGQKVEFLVSFYNNEISEKSEIFDDQFSVERPDGSNFTLKIRSTKLEDSAMYFCASATYGGFYEQYFGPGTRLTVT.

The rearrangement joins TRBV2 to TRBJ2-1; TRBD1 is a possible D gene (6 bases). Germline CDR1 SNHLY, CDR2 FYNNEI. CDR3 length equals 14 residues. The V end lost 10 bases, the J end lost 3 bases, and 16 bases lay between the germline ends. The DNA for the CDR3 is TGTGCCATAGACCGGGACATGTACTACAATGAGCAGTTCTTC. It encodes CAIDRDMYYNEQFF.

This clone was seen just once. The chain carries TRBV10-3 and TRBJ2-7, with TRBD2 as a possible D gene (6 bases). Germline assignment: CDR1 ENHRY and CDR2 SYGVKD. The CDR3 sequence is 13 residues long. Trimming took 0 bases from V and 6 from J, leaving 9 bases between them. CDR3 sequence reads: CAISESGGGEQYF. The CDR3 DNA reads TGTGCCATCAGTGAGTCGGGGGGAGGCGAGCAGTACTTC.

The CDR3 is CASSLGRGRVDTGELFF. The DNA of the CDR3 is TGTGCCAGCAGCTTAGGCCGGGGTAGGGTTGACACCGGGGAGCTGTTTTTT. The chain couples TRBV13 to TRBJ2-2; TRBD2 is a possible D gene (5 bases). The CDR3 length is 17 residues. Trimming took 0 bases from V and 3 from J, leaving 14 bases between them. Germline V gene sequence: CDR1 PRHDT, CDR2 FYEKMQ (reference sequence).